This is a list of T cell receptor beta chains from one sample in a study of CD8 T cells in Susac syndrome. TCRdb independently ran MiXCR on the immunoSEQ multiplex PCR reads; one entry per CDR3 protein. This table holds some 150,000 distinct CDR3 sequences, approximately 96% found once. The specimen sequenced was CD4+ T cells from PBMCs. The receptors stem from a human donor with Susac syndrome. The CDR3 runs from the conserved cysteine through the conserved F or W. Fields, in order: clone size, D gene, V gene, J gene, CDR3 DNA, CDR3 protein. The D gene is left open where the match is weak. The listing skips clone size in some rows; elsewhere it reads once, few, many or a size class.

-,-,TRBV7-9,TRBJ2-3,TGTGCCAGCAGCTTCGGGGTTCGCGATACGCAGTATTTT,CASSFGVRDTQYF
-,TRBD2,TRBV29-1,TRBJ2-5,TGCAGCGTTGTTCACGCGGGAGGATACCAAGAGACCCAGTACTTC,CSVVHAGGYQETQYF
-,-,TRBV9,TRBJ2-3,TGTGCCAGCAGCGTAGCTATGCGGGGCCCAGATACGCAGTATTTT,CASSVAMRGPDTQYF
few,-,TRBV20-1,TRBJ2-1,TGCAGTGCTTTAAATAATGAGCAGTTCTTC,CSALNNEQFF
-,TRBD2,TRBV7-2,TRBJ2-7,TGTGCCAGCAGCCCAGCGGGAGGGAGCTCCTACGAGCAGTACTTC,CASSPAGGSSYEQYF
once,TRBD1,TRBV3-1,TRBJ1-1,TGTGCCAGCAGCCAAGACTGGGCAGGGGGTAGCACTGAAGCTTTCTTT,CASSQDWAGGSTEAFF
-,-,TRBV6-4,TRBJ2-2,TGTGCCAGCAGTGACAGGGACACCGGGGAGCTGTTTTTT,CASSDRDTGELFF
-,TRBD2,TRBV4-1,TRBJ2-3,TGCGCCAGCAGCCAACCACTAGCGGGCGATACGCAGTATTTT,CASSQPLAGDTQYF
-,-,TRBV29-1,TRBJ2-3,TGCAGCGTTGTTGACCCGGAGGGGGGCACAGATACGCAGTATTTT,CSVVDPEGGTDTQYF
-,-,TRBV20-1,TRBJ2-3,TGCAGTGCTGTAGTTTTGGATACGCAGTATTTT,CSAVVLDTQYF
-,-,TRBV28,TRBJ1-3,TGTGCCAGCAGTTTATTAGGGATCTCTGGAAACACCATATATTTT,CASSLLGISGNTIYF
-,-,TRBV20-1,TRBJ1-2,TGCAGTGCTAGAGCGGCGGCTACTAACTATGGCTACACCTTC,CSARAAATNYGYTF
-,-,TRBV2,TRBJ2-6,TGTGCCAGCATTCGGTACCCGAAGGCCAACGTCCTGACTTTC,CASIRYPKANVLTF
-,-,TRBV7-8,TRBJ2-3,TGTGCCAGCAGACCCGGGGGCAGCACAGATACGCAGTATTTT,CASRPGGSTDTQYF
-,-,TRBV6-5,TRBJ2-3,TGTGCCAGCAGTTCTTTCCCCGCAGATACGCAGTATTTT,CASSSFPADTQYF
-,-,TRBV12-3/TRBV12-4,TRBJ2-1,TGTGCCAGCAGTTTCCCGGCCCGCAATGAGCAGTTCTTC,CASSFPARNEQFF
-,-,TRBV12-3/TRBV12-4,TRBJ2-5,TGTGCCAGCAGTGGGACTCATGGGCCCCAGTACTTC,CASSGTHGPQYF
-,-,TRBV4-2,TRBJ1-5,TGTGCCAGCAGCCAAGAGAATGGGCAGCCCCAGCATTTT,CASSQENGQPQHF
-,-,TRBV27,TRBJ1-6,TGTGCCAGCAGGACACAGGCGAACTCCTATAATTCACCCCTCCACTTT,CASRTQANSYNSPLHF
-,-,TRBV9,TRBJ2-2,TGTGCCAGCACCCGCGACAGATCGAACACCGGGGAGCTGTTTTTT,CASTRDRSNTGELFF
-,TRBD2,TRBV29-1,TRBJ2-3,TGCAGCGTTAAGGGACTAGTCGTGGATACGCAGTATTTT,CSVKGLVVDTQYF
-,-,TRBV3-1,TRBJ2-2,TGTGCCAGCAGCCAAGTTCTCAGAAACACCGGGGAGCTGTTTTTT,CASSQVLRNTGELFF
once,-,TRBV20-1,TRBJ1-2,TGCAGTGCTTACGGTGGTAACTATGGCTACACCTTC,CSAYGGNYGYTF
-,-,TRBV7-2,TRBJ2-2,TGTGCCAGCAGCTTAGTGGGGGGCTACACCGGGGAGCTGTTTTTT,CASSLVGGYTGELFF
-,TRBD2,TRBV20-1,TRBJ2-5,TGCAGTGCCCACCCCGTCGGTAGCGGGAGAGAGACCCAGTACTTC,CSAHPVGSGRETQYF
-,TRBD2,TRBV9,TRBJ2-5,TGTGCCAGCAGCGTAGGGGTAGCGGGAGGAGCAGAGACCCAGTACTTC,CASSVGVAGGAETQYF
-,-,TRBV7-9,TRBJ2-1,TGTGCCAGCAGCCCCCGACAGCCGGGGAATGAGCAGTTCTTC,CASSPRQPGNEQFF
-,TRBD1,TRBV7-9,TRBJ1-5,TGTGCCAGCAGCTCGGGACAGATTAATCAGCCCCAGCATTTT,CASSSGQINQPQHF
-,-,TRBV20-1,TRBJ1-5,TGCAGTGCTAGACCTTCAGGACAGATCAATCAGCCCCAGCATTTT,CSARPSGQINQPQHF
-,-,TRBV20-1,TRBJ1-1,TGCAGTGCGCGGAACACTGAAGCTTTCTTT,CSARNTEAFF
-,-,TRBV28,TRBJ2-5,TGTGCCAGCAGTTCAGGGTCGGTAGAGACCCAGTACTTC,CASSSGSVETQYF
-,TRBD2,TRBV20-1,TRBJ2-2,TGCAGTGCTAGGCGGGAGTCCACCGGGGAGCTGTTTTTT,CSARRESTGELFF
-,-,TRBV19,TRBJ1-1,TGTGCCAGTTACACGGGGACTGAAGCTTTCTTT,CASYTGTEAFF
-,-,TRBV11-2,TRBJ2-6,TGTGCCAGCAGCTCCACCGTTTTTGGGGCTGGGGCCAACGTCCTGACTTTC,CASSSTVFGAGANVLTF
-,-,TRBV12-3/TRBV12-4,TRBJ1-1,TGTGCCAGCAGTTTGGGGGGGCTAAACGAAGCTTTCTTT,CASSLGGLNEAFF
-,-,TRBV5-6,TRBJ1-6,TGTGCCAGCAGTGATGACCGGCCCCTCCACTTT,CASSDDRPLHF
-,TRBD2,TRBV20-1,TRBJ2-7,TGCAGTGCCGACCCGGTGGCTAGCGGGGCAATCTACGAGCAGTACTTC,CSADPVASGAIYEQYF
-,TRBD2,TRBV3-1,TRBJ2-1,TGTGCCAGCAGCCAAGCCCTAGCGGGAGTACGCTATGAGCAGTTCTTC,CASSQALAGVRYEQFF
-,-,TRBV20-1,TRBJ2-6,TGCAGTGGATATGACTCTGGGGCCAACGTCCTGACTTTC,CSGYDSGANVLTF
-,TRBD2,TRBV2,TRBJ2-3,TGTGCCAGCAGCATTAGCGGGAGCCGCGATACGCAGTATTTT,CASSISGSRDTQYF
-,TRBD2,TRBV27,TRBJ2-7,TGTGCCAGCAGTCCGGGACTAGCGTTGGAGCAGTACTTC,CASSPGLALEQYF
-,TRBD2,TRBV24-1,TRBJ2-1,TGTGCCACCAGTGCCCAGGGACTAGCGGGAGTCCCCTACAATGAGCAGTTCTTC,CATSAQGLAGVPYNEQFF
-,TRBD1,TRBV3-1,TRBJ1-4,TGTGCCAGCAGCTCACACAGGGGACTCCATGAAAAACTGTTTTTT,CASSSHRGLHEKLFF
-,TRBD2,TRBV7-3,TRBJ2-3,TGTGCCAGCAGCTCCGAACTAGCGGGAGGGGGAGATACGCAGTATTTT,CASSSELAGGGDTQYF
-,-,TRBV7-2,TRBJ1-1,TGTGCCAGCAGCTTACGGGATACTGAAGCTTTCTTT,CASSLRDTEAFF
-,-,TRBV14,TRBJ1-3,TGTGCCAGCAGCCAATTCGGCTCTGGAAACACCATATATTTT,CASSQFGSGNTIYF
-,-,TRBV10-3,TRBJ2-5,TGTGCCATCAGTGGGGGGGGCGCAGAGACCCAGTACTTC,CAISGGGAETQYF
once,-,TRBV15,TRBJ2-7,TGTGCCACCAGCAGAGATGTGACACCCGAGCAGTACTTC,CATSRDVTPEQYF
-,-,TRBV9,TRBJ1-6,TGTGCCAGCAGCCTAGGACCCAACCTTATGAATTCACCCCTCCACTTT,CASSLGPNLMNSPLHF
-,TRBD2,TRBV2,TRBJ2-5,TGTGCCAGCAGTGATTTTAGCGGGGGGTCGGAGACCCAGTACTTC,CASSDFSGGSETQYF
once,-,TRBV15,TRBJ2-7,TGTGCCACCAGCAGAGGCCGTGGGGGGACCACCTACGAGCAGTACTTC,CATSRGRGGTTYEQYF
-,-,TRBV3-1,TRBJ1-6,TGTGCCAGCAGTCCAGGACAGACAAATTCACCCCTCCACTTT,CASSPGQTNSPLHF
-,-,TRBV4-1,TRBJ2-7,TGCGCCAGCAGCCGAGCGCTTACTGCTAGCTCCTACGAGCAGTACTTC,CASSRALTASSYEQYF
-,-,TRBV12-3/TRBV12-4,TRBJ2-5,TGTGCCAGCAACAGTGGGACGGCCCGGAGAGAGACCCAGTACTTC,CASNSGTARRETQYF
-,-,TRBV4-2,TRBJ1-1,TGTGCCAGCAGCCGAGGGCTAGAGAGAGAGGCTGAAGCTTTCTTT,CASSRGLEREAEAFF
once,TRBD2,TRBV20-1,TRBJ2-2,TGCAGTGCTCCGCTAGCGGGCGGAACCGGGGAGCTGTTTTTT,CSAPLAGGTGELFF